The 26 T cell receptor beta chains given below trace back to one sample, sequenced in a study of blood T cells in healthy people across ages. Together with a sample-barcoded 5' primer, a J-beta primer mix was included in a second PCR lasting about 7 to 11 cycles. TCRdb recomputed calls from the 5' RACE reads with MiXCR, one row per CDR3 protein. The repertoire has roughly 800,000 distinct CDR3 sequences, roughly 35% of them found once; the top ten carry 10% to 15%. Sequenced sample: blood. The receptors derive from a man younger than 35 in good health.

The rearrangement joins TRBV12-3 or TRBV12-4 to TRBJ1-2; a weak D match, TRBD1 (5 bases). The CDR3 is made up of 14 amino acids. V was cut by 0 bases and J by 9 bases, with 14 bases left in between. The CDR3 sequence is CASSLAARAARYTF. In DNA form, the CDR3 reads TGTGCCAGCAGTTTAGCAGCCAGGGCAGCGCGCTACACCTTC.

This rearrangement joins TRBV7-2 to TRBJ1-1; 7 bases agree with TRBD1. Germline assignment: CDR1 SGHTA and CDR2 FQGNSA. This CDR3 has 15 residues. The junction had 6 bases not matched to a gene; V was cut back by 2 bases and J by 3 bases. The CDR3 DNA is TGTGCCAGCAGCTTACGACAGGGCACTGACACTGAAGCTTTCTTT. Protein product: CASSLRQGTDTEAFF.

This sequence joins TRBV20-1 and TRBJ2-3, with D possibly TRBD2 on 7 matching bases. V lost 4 bases and J 5 bases, leaving 25 bases between the germline ends. In germline, CDR1 is DFQATT, CDR2 SNEGSKA (reference sequence). The CDR3 has 17 residues. The CDR3 nucleotides read TGCAGTGCTAACCCCAACACCGGTAGGGGGGGCGTAGATACGCAGTATTTT. Translating it yields CSANPNTGRGGVDTQYF.

The V call is TRBV6-6, the J call TRBJ2-7; D tentatively reads TRBD1 or TRBD2 (6 bases each). The V gene's germline CDR1 is MNHNY and CDR2 SVGAGI (reference sequence). Trimming shortened V by 3 bases and J by 0 bases, and 18 bases separated the two germline ends. CDR3 length: 17 amino acids. The CDR3 sequence: CASSYEEGGQNSYEQYF. In DNA, the CDR3 is TGTGCCAGCAGTTATGAGGAGGGGGGACAAAACTCCTACGAGCAGTACTTC.

This clonotype was observed many times. The rearrangement uses TRBV14 and TRBJ2-1; D is ambiguous. Deletions cut 0 bases from V and 5 bases from J, with 5 bases between. The length of the CDR3 is 13 residues. Germline V CDR1 and CDR2: SGHDN, FVKESK. The CDR3 here is CASSQEIDNEQFF. The CDR3 DNA reads as TGTGCCAGCAGCCAAGAAATCGACAATGAGCAGTTCTTC.

The chain joins TRBV27 to TRBJ2-5; D gene uncertain. The CDR3 extends over 13 amino acids. V was trimmed by 3 bases and J by 5 bases, leaving 10 bases between them. CDR1 and CDR2 (germline): MNHEY, SMNVEV (reference sequence). Here the CDR3 reads CASSLVGWETQYF. The CDR3 DNA sequence: TGTGCCAGCAGTTTGGTGGGCTGGGAGACCCAGTACTTC.

This clonotype turned up a few times. This rearrangement joins TRBV20-1 to TRBJ2-1; a possible D gene is TRBD1 (6 bases). The CDR3 runs to 17 residues. Trimming took off 5 bases at V and 0 bases at J, with 20 bases between the two ends. From germline, CDR1 is DFQATT and CDR2 SNEGSKA (reference sequence). Here the CDR3 DNA reads TGCAGTGCTCTTCAGGCTGGACAGCCAGTCTCCTACAATGAGCAGTTCTTC. Translated, it gives CSALQAGQPVSYNEQFF.

There are a few counts of this clonotype. V and J are TRBV3-1 and TRBJ2-1, with 9 bases matching TRBD1. V was clipped by 4 bases and J by 8 bases; unmatched bases: 9. The germline V gene encodes CDR1 LGHDT and CDR2 YNNKEL (reference sequence). The CDR3 sequence is 15 residues long. Written as DNA, the CDR3 is TGTGCCAGCAGCCTTGGGGGACAGGGAGACTATGAGCAGTTCTTC. Protein sequence: CASSLGGQGDYEQFF.

This clonotype was detected a few times. The genes are TRBV20-1 and TRBJ1-2, with D perhaps matching TRBD1 (5 bases). The CDR3 runs 11 residues. Germline V gene lookup returns CDR1 DFQATT and CDR2 SNEGSKA (reference sequence). V lost 3 bases to trimming and J lost 8 bases, with 10 bases between them. As DNA, the CDR3 is TGCAGTGCTAGCCAGGGAGGAGGCTACACCTTC. This translates into CSASQGGGYTF.

The genes are TRBV7-9 and TRBJ1-2, with D possibly matching TRBD1 (6 bases). This CDR3 spans 17 amino acids. The V end was cut by 5 bases, the J end by 6 bases, with 25 bases between. In germline, CDR1 is SEHNR, CDR2 FQNEAQ (reference sequence). CDR3 DNA: TGTGCCAGCAGCCCCACCTCTGGCGGGGGCCTTATTGATGGCTACACCTTC. This translates into CASSPTSGGGLIDGYTF. The full variable domain, rest sourced from reference TRBV7-9 and TRBJ1-2, is DTGVSQNPRHKITKRGQNVTFRCDPISEHNRLYWYRQTLGQGPEFLTYFQNEAQLEKSRLLSDRFSAERPKGSFSTLEIQRTEQGDSAMYLCASSPTSGGGLIDGYTFGSGTRLTVV.

On this clonotype itself: A much bigger clone sits one base away, suggesting this may be a read error. The chain has TRBV2 and TRBJ2-5; 7 nucleotides agree with TRBD2. The CDR3 contains 14 residues. After removal of 1 base from V and 5 bases from J, the junction contained 4 bases not matched to a gene. Per the germline V gene, CDR1 is SNHLY and CDR2 is FYNNEI. The CDR3 here is CASSEVVSGETQYF. DNA of the CDR3: TGTGCCAGCAGTGAAGTGGTTAGCGGGGAGACCCAGTACTTC.

This clonotype was counted a few times. CDR3 bases: TGTGCCACCAGCAGAGATGTGTCACGAAATCAGCCCCAGCATTTT. Translating it yields CATSRDVSRNQPQHF. J is TRBJ1-5 and V is TRBV15; D uncertain. V lost 0 bases and J 4 bases, leaving 10 bases between the germline ends. Germline CDR1 LNHNV, CDR2 YYDKDF (reference sequence). The CDR3 extends over 15 amino acids.

This clonotype was seen only a few times. This chain joins TRBV4-3 and TRBJ2-3; TRBD2 matches at 10 bases. The V gene end was trimmed by 4 bases and the J gene end by 4 bases; junction bases not matched to a gene: 8. The length of the CDR3 is 16 residues. The germline CDR1 and CDR2 sequences are LGHNA and YSLEER. As DNA, the CDR3 is TGCGCCAGCAGCCCGCGGACTAGCGGCCCCCCAGATACGCAGTATTTT. It codes for CASSPRTSGPPDTQYF.

V and J are TRBV5-1 and TRBJ2-1; 13 bases fit TRBD2. The junction had 2 bases not matched to a gene; V was cut back by 0 bases and J by 5 bases. Germline CDR1 reads SGHRS; CDR2 reads YFSETQ. The CDR3 length is 16 residues. CDR3 protein: CASSLVGTSGDNEQFF. The CDR3 nucleotides are TGCGCCAGCAGCTTGGTGGGGACTAGCGGGGACAATGAGCAGTTCTTC.

This chain uses TRBV6-2 or TRBV6-3 with TRBJ1-6; 7 bases agree with TRBD1. The CDR3 is 15 residues long. Germline lookup yields CDR1 MNHEY and CDR2 SVGEGT. With V trimmed by 5 bases and J by 10 bases, 11 bases remained unmatched. CDR3 amino acids: CASSPDREVKSPLHF. The CDR3 nucleotides read TGTGCCAGCAGTCCCGACAGGGAAGTGAAGTCACCCCTCCACTTT.

Turning to this clonotype: A much more abundant neighbour one base away suggests this may be a read error. The chain couples TRBV5-1 to TRBJ2-6, with D possibly matching TRBD1 (6 bases). The V gene's germline CDR1 is SGHRS and CDR2 YFSETQ. The CDR3 is made up of 16 amino acids. DNA for the CDR3: TGCGCCAGCAGTTATACAGGGACCTCTGGGGCCAACGGCCTGACTTTC. Translation: CASSYTGTSGANGLTF.

The chain carries TRBV12-3 or TRBV12-4 and TRBJ1-2, with no clear D. V dropped 7 bases and J dropped 4 bases, with 13 bases sitting between them. The CDR3 covers 13 residues. CDR3 sequence: CASTHSATYGYTF. The CDR3 DNA reads TGTGCCAGCACGCACTCAGCAACCTATGGCTACACCTTC.

This clonotype was seen a single time. The rearrangement links TRBV7-8 to TRBJ1-5; 10 bases fit TRBD1. V dropped 5 bases and J dropped 7; count of bases not matched to a gene: 11. The CDR3 loop spans 16 amino acids. CDR1 is SGHVS and CDR2 is FQNEAQ in the germline V gene. The CDR3 sequence is CASSPSLGTGDQPQHF. In DNA form, the CDR3 reads TGTGCCAGCAGCCCATCCCTGGGGACAGGGGACCAGCCCCAGCATTTT.

The chain recombines TRBV4-1 with TRBJ2-3; D unresolved. CDR1 and CDR2 (germline): MGHRA, YSYEKL. This CDR3 has 14 residues. Trimming stripped 0 bases from V and 9 bases from J, with 13 bases between. CDR3 in DNA: TGCGCCAGCAGCCAAGAAGGCCAGTCCTCCACGCAGTATTTT. Translating it yields CASSQEGQSSTQYF.

J is TRBJ2-7 and V is TRBV10-3; perhaps TRBD1 as D (6 bases). Germline lookup yields CDR1 ENHRY and CDR2 SYGVKD. Trimming shortened V by 4 bases and J by 0 bases, and 13 bases separated the two germline ends. The CDR3 spans 15 residues. The CDR3 DNA is TGTGCCATCAGTGGAGGACAGCGGTTCTCCTACGAGCAGTACTTC. Its translation is CAISGGQRFSYEQYF.

DNA of the CDR3: TGTGCCAGCAGCTTCAGCAACAGGATCTACGAGCAGTACTTC. Translating gives CASSFSNRIYEQYF. The V gene is TRBV5-5, the J gene TRBJ2-7; possible D gene TRBD1, 5 bases. CDR1 is SGHKS and CDR2 is YYEKEE in the germline V gene (reference sequence). CDR3 size: 14 residues. Trimming stripped 2 bases from V and 3 bases from J, with 12 bases between.

There are a few counts of this clonotype. The gene calls are TRBV11-1 and TRBJ1-1, with D possibly being TRBD1 (5 bases). Deletions cut 4 bases from V and 6 bases from J, with 6 bases between. Germline V gives CDR1 SGHAT, CDR2 FQDESV (reference sequence). This CDR3 is 11 amino acids long. CDR3 sequence: CASSWGPEAFF. The CDR3 bases are TGTGCCAGCAGCTGGGGCCCTGAAGCTTTCTTT. Full variable domain (rest looked up from reference TRBV11-1 and TRBJ1-1): EAEVAQSPRYKITEKSQAVAFWCDPISGHATLYWYRQILGQGPELLVQFQDESVVDDSQLPKDRFSAERLKGVDSTLKIQPAELGDSAMYLCASSWGPEAFFGQGTRLTVV.

Of note for this clonotype: A much larger clone lies a single base off, so this may be a read error. The chain couples TRBV10-3 to TRBJ2-4; D possibly matches TRBD1 or TRBD2 (6 bases each). The end of the DNA fits TRBJ2-7 better, so the J call may be wrong. Per germline, CDR1 ENHRY and CDR2 SYGVKD. The CDR3 runs 12 residues. The CDR3 loop reads CAAGGTTYEQYF. CDR3 sequence (DNA): TGTGCCGCCGGGGGCACAACCTACGAGCAGTACTTC.

Concerning this clonotype: A much more abundant neighbour one base away suggests this may be a read error. The rearrangement uses TRBV12-3 or TRBV12-4 and TRBJ2-1, with D possibly matching TRBD1 (6 bases). The J call may be in error: the DNA end matches TRBJ2-7 better. This CDR3 is 14 amino acids long. The CDR3 protein is CASSFGQLYNEQYF. The CDR3 nucleotides read TGTGCCAGCAGCTTCGGACAGCTCTACAATGAGCAGTACTTC.

The J gene is TRBJ1-6, the V gene TRBV5-1; 7 positions match TRBD1. Germline CDR1 SGHRS, CDR2 YFSETQ. With 4 bases clipped from V and 9 bases from J, the junction kept 10 bases outside the gene matches. The CDR3 sequence is 15 residues long. CDR3 in amino acids: CASSPRQGYGSPLHF. The CDR3 nucleotides are TGCGCCAGCAGCCCCAGACAGGGTTACGGTTCACCCCTCCACTTT. The full variable domain, with the rest looked up from reference TRBV5-1 and TRBJ1-6, is KAGVTQTPRYLIKTRGQQVTLSCSPISGHRSVSWYQQTPGQGLQFLFEYFSETQRNKGNFPGRFSGRQFSNSRSEMNVSTLELGDSALYLCASSPRQGYGSPLHFGNGTRLTVT.

This clonotype was counted once. The chain recombines TRBV6-2 or TRBV6-3 with TRBJ2-3, with TRBD2 matching 16 bases. CDR3 length: 19 residues. The trim removed 6 bases at V and 2 bases at J, leaving 11 bases unmatched. CDR1 and CDR2 (germline): MNHEY, SVGEGT. The CDR3 spells CASRHSTGLAGGTTDTQYF. For the CDR3, the DNA is TGTGCCAGCAGACATTCGACGGGACTAGCGGGGGGGACCACAGATACGCAGTATTTT.